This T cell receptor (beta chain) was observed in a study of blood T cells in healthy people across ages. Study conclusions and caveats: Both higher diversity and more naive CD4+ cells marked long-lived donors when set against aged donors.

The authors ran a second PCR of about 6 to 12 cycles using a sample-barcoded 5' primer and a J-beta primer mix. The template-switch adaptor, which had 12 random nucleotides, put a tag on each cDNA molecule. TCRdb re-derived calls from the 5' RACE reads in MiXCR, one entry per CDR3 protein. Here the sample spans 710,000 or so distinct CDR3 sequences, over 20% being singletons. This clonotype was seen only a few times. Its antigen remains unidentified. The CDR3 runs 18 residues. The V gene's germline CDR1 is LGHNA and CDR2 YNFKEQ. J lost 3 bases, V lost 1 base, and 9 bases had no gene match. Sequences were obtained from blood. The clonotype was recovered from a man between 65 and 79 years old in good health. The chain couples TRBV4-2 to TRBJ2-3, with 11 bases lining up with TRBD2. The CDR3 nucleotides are TGTGCCAGCAGCCAAGGCCATATAGCGGGGGGGCCGACAGATACGCAGTATTTT. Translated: CASSQGHIAGGPTDTQYF.